This TCR beta chain was sequenced in a study of cytomegalovirus exposure and HLA in healthy donors (dated by TCRdb to about 2017). In terms of the full investigation: According to a later analysis, one platform produced both the 120 validation repertoires and the roughly 660 repertoires of the first cohort. The study aimed to test whether signatures of past pathogen exposure could be identified by cataloging public T cell receptors. Along with the roughly 670-subject first cohort, a separate validation cohort of over a hundred different subjects was used. High-throughput TCR immunosequencing, statistical association of individual TCRs with disease status, and machine learning were combined to predict cytomegalovirus infection status.

Points on this clone: Its antigen is not yet known. Base qualities are not recorded, but no much larger clone differs from it by a single base.

What the research found in general, with its limitations: A few of the identified cytomegalovirus-associated TCR beta chains were confirmed in vitro to be specific for cytomegalovirus antigens. In a later analysis, TCRs clustered in the first cohort were found to also tend to co-occur in the 130 or so validation repertoires, with approximately 95% of cluster scores above 0. All 120 or so repertoires were used to score co-occurrence in the validation cohort in a later analysis, because that analysis had no HLA typing for the cohort. The authors suggested that the approach could potentially be extended to other disease states and immunological phenotypes. The classifier was reported to diagnose cytomegalovirus status with high specificity and sensitivity in both the original and validation cohorts. While some public TCRs were present in many individuals, most TCR sequences turned up only very rarely across donors. The study gave a list of under 200 TCR beta chains associated with cytomegalovirus.

Separate from the roughly 630-subject first cohort, the validation cohort of 90 to 150 subjects was the group to which the donors belonged. Library prep was done by the immunoSEQ multiplex PCR assay. The study's own analysis went as follows. A statistical classification framework was built for diagnosing cytomegalovirus status from the catalog of TCR beta chain sequences. TCRdb limited this immuneACCESS table to in-frame rearrangements with V and J called. A share of clones is missing; checked studies link under half to unresolved V genes, and the rest is unexplained. D and trimming were read from the DNA, whereas the V and J calls and clone size are those reported in that table. The sample table lists over 100,000 clones, roughly nine tenths of them with a count of one. Over 1% of the sample is held by the ten biggest clonotypes. The sample consisted of PBMCs. The source of this sequence is a woman between 18 and 29 years old in good health and CMV-seronegative.

In nucleotides, the sequence is TGTGCCAGCAGTTCCCAGGGGTGGGAGACCCAGTACTTC. Its protein product is CASSSQGWETQYF. The receptor chain draws on TRBV6-5 and TRBJ2-5, and perhaps TRBD1 as D gene, on 6 matching bases. A distance of 11 bases separates the germline ends of V and J, which lose 4 bases and 5 bases respectively. Taken from the germline V gene, the CDR1 and CDR2 loops are MNHEY and SVGAGI. Reading from cysteine to phenylalanine, the CDR3 counts 13 amino acids. The entry retains the CDR3 DNA only, 39 bases that are in frame from base 1.